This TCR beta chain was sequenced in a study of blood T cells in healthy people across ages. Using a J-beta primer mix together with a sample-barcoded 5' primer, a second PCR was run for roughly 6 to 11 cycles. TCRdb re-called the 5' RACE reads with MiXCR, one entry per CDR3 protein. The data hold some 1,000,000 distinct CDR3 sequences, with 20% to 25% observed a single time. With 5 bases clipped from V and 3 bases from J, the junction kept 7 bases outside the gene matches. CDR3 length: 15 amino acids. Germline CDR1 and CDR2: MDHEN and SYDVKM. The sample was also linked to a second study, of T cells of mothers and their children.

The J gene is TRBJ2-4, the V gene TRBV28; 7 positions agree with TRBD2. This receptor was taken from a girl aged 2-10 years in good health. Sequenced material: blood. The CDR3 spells CASSPPERDKNIQYF. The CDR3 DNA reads TGTGCCAGCAGTCCACCGGAGCGGGACAAAAACATTCAGTACTTC.